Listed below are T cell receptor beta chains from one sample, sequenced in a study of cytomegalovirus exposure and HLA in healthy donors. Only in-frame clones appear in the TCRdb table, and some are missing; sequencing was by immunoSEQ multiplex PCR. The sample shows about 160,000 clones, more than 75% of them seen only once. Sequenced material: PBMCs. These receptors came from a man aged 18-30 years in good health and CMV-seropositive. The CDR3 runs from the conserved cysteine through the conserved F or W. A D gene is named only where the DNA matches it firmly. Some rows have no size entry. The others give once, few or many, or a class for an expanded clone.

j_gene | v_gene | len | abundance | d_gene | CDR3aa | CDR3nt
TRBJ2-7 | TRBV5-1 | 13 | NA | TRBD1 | CASSFGQAYEQYF | TGCGCCAGCAGTTTTGGACAGGCCTACGAGCAGTACTTC
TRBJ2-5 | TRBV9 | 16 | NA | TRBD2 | CASSVDAGGPLREQYF | TGTGCCAGCAGCGTAGACGCGGGAGGGCCTTTGCGGGAGCAGTACTTC
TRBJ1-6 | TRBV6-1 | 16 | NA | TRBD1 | CASSDRTGEYNSPLHF | TGTGCCAGCAGTGACCGGACAGGGGAGTATAATTCACCCCTCCACTTT
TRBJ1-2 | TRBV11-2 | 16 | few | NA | CASSLDHRAPSYGYTF | TGTGCCAGCAGCTTAGACCACAGGGCTCCGAGCTATGGCTACACCTTC
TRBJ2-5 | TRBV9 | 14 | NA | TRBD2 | CASSPPGGPETQYF | TGTGCCAGCAGCCCTCCGGGGGGGCCAGAGACCCAGTACTTC
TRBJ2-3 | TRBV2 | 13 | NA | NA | CASAALSTDTQYF | TGTGCCAGCGCGGCGCTTAGCACAGATACGCAGTATTTT
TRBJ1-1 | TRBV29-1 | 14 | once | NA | CSVGFTTAGTEAFF | TGCAGCGTTGGATTCACAACAGCGGGCACTGAAGCTTTCTTT
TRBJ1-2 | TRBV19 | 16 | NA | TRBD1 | CASSIALDRVFHGYTF | TGTGCCAGTAGTATAGCTCTGGACAGGGTATTTCATGGCTACACCTTC
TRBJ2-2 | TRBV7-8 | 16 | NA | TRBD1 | CASSSYLTGSTGELFF | TGTGCCAGCAGCTCCTACCTGACAGGGTCCACCGGGGAGCTGTTTTTT
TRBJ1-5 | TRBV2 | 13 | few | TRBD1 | CASSGTGFQPQHF | TGTGCCAGCAGCGGGACAGGTTTTCAGCCCCAGCATTTT
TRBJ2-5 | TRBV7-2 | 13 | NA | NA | CASSAQVQETQYF | TGTGCCAGCAGCGCCCAGGTACAAGAGACCCAGTACTTC
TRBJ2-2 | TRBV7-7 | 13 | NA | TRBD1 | CASSLGTGGELFF | TGTGCCAGCAGCTTAGGGACAGGGGGGGAGCTGTTTTTT
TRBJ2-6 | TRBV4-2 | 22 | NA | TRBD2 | CASSPGGGQLAGGPSGANVLTF | TGTGCCAGCAGCCCCGGGGGCGGTCAACTAGCGGGAGGGCCATCTGGGGCCAACGTCCTGACTTTC
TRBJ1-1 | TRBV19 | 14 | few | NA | CAISSGGANTEAFF | TGTGCCATATCGTCGGGGGGCGCGAACACTGAAGCTTTCTTT
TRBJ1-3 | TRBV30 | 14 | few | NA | CAWSPGSSGNTIYF | TGTGCCTGGAGTCCCGGGAGCTCTGGAAACACCATATATTTT
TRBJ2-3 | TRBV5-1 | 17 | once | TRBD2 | CASSPGTTGGLSDTQYF | TGCGCCAGCAGCCCCGGGACAACGGGAGGGCTATCGGATACGCAGTATTTT
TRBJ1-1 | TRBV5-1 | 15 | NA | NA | CASSLAGDYNTEAFF | TGCGCCAGCAGCTTGGCAGGGGACTATAACACTGAAGCTTTCTTT
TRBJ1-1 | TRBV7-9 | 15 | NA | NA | CASSLGRFRSTEAFF | TGTGCCAGCAGCTTAGGACGTTTCAGGTCCACTGAAGCTTTCTTT
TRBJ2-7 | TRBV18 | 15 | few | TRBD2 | CASSTSGLAIYEQYF | TGTGCCAGCTCAACGTCGGGACTAGCTATCTACGAGCAGTACTTC
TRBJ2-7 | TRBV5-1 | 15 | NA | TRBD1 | CASSLVLGTAYEQYF | TGCGCCAGCAGCTTGGTGCTTGGGACAGCCTACGAGCAGTACTTC